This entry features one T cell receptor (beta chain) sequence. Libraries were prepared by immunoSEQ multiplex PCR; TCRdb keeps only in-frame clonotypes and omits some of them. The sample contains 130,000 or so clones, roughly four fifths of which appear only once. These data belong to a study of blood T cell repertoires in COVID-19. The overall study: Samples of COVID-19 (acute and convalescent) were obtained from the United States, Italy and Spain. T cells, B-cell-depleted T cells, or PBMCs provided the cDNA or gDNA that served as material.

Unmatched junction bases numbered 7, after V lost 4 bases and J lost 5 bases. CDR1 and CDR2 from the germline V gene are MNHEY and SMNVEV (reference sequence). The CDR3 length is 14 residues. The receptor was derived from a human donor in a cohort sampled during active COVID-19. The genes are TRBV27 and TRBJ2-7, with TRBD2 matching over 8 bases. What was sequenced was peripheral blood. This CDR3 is CASSSGTRGHEQYF. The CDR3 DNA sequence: TGTGCCAGCAGTTCCGGGACTAGGGGCCACGAGCAGTACTTC.